Listed here is a single TCR beta chain. The antigen remains unidentified. Germline V gene lookup returns CDR1 DFQATT and CDR2 SNEGSKA (reference sequence). This CDR3 has 11 amino acids. The V and J ends lost 6 bases and 1 base respectively, with 7 bases between them. This entry belongs to a study of graft-versus-host responses after intestinal transplantation. Study at large: Multivisceral, liver-intestinal, or isolated intestinal transplants were received by the recipients.

Broader study findings: Patients with graft-donor T cell macrochimerism had high graft-versus-host to host-versus-graft clonal ratios in allografts. Recipient marrow harbored GvH clones, some of which surfaced first in ileum or blood.

Measured with immunoSEQ multiplex PCR; TCRdb has only the in-frame clones, and not every one. The data contain 45,000 to 55,000 clones, about 90% of them seen just once; the ten biggest clones take up around 5.5%. This material consisted of PBMCs, taken nearly 670 days after intestinal transplant. The source of this sequence is a human patient who received an intestinal transplant, so some T cells may come from the graft donor. The chain couples TRBV20-1 to TRBJ2-7; the D is unclear. This CDR3 is CSAWGSYEQYF. DNA of the CDR3: TGCAGTGCATGGGGTTCCTACGAGCAGTACTTC.